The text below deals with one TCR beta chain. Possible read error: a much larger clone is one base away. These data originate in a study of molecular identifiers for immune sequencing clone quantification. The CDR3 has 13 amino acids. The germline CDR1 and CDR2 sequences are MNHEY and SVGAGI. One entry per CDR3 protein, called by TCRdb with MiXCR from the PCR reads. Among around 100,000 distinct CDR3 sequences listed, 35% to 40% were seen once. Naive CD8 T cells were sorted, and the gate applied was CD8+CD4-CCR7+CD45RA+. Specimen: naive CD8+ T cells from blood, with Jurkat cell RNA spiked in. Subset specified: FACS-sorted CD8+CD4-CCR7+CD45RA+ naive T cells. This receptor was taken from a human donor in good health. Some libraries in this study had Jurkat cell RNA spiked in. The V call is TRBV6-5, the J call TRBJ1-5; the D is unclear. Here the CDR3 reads CASSYGSGQPQQF. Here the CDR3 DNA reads TGTGCCAGCAGTTATGGGTCAGGTCAGCCCCAGCAATTT.